This TCR beta chain was found in a study of PD-1 blockade in classical Hodgkin lymphoma. TCRdb keeps only in-frame clones here, not all; method: immunoSEQ multiplex PCR. The profile shows 95,000 to 100,000 clones, roughly 89% of them singletons. This CDR3 comprises 15 residues. Germline V CDR1 and CDR2: MNHEY, SVGAGI. The germline V and J ends were trimmed by 0 bases and 0 bases, with 6 bases remaining between them. After autologous stem cell transplantation all patients relapsed, and prior brentuximab vedotin exposure differed between cohorts. This receptor was taken from a human donor with classical Hodgkin lymphoma. The gene calls are TRBV6-5 and TRBJ1-3, with a possible D match to TRBD1 (5 bases). Sequences were derived from peripheral blood mononuclear cells (PBMCs), sampled before the second cycle of nivolumab. The CDR3: CASSYSTVSGNTIYF. The CDR3, as DNA: TGTGCCAGCAGTTACTCGACAGTCTCTGGAAACACCATATATTTT.